Listed below are T cell receptor beta chains from one sample, sequenced in a study of blood T cell repertoires in COVID-19. The assay was immunoSEQ multiplex PCR, and TCRdb's table has in-frame clones only and misses some. Of fewer than 500,000 clones listed, 70% to 90% were seen once; the top ten hold approximately 1.5%. The sequencing sample was made of peripheral blood. The receptors originated from a woman younger than 45 with active or convalescent COVID-19. The CDR3 runs from the conserved cysteine through the conserved F or W. A D gene is named only where the DNA matches it firmly. Clone size is shown for a subset of rows, as once, few, many or a class of expanded clone.

TRBV2,TRBJ1-3,NA,NA,CASSEALRQGGNTIYF
TRBV19,TRBJ1-1,few,TRBD1,CASSMSRDSTEAFF
TRBV20-1,TRBJ2-5,NA,TRBD2,CSASRGQFIERGAQETQYF
TRBV19,TRBJ1-5,NA,TRBD1,CASSMQGASNQPQHF
TRBV2,TRBJ1-3,NA,NA,CASSEPGLSGNTIYF
TRBV29-1,TRBJ1-1,once,NA,CSVAQQASNTEAFF
TRBV24-1,TRBJ2-3,NA,NA,CATSDGQSTDTQYF
TRBV4-1,TRBJ2-6,NA,TRBD2,CASTKSGALSGANVLTF
TRBV19,TRBJ2-1,once,TRBD1,CASTLDRGHYNEQFF
TRBV20-1,TRBJ1-1,NA,NA,CSAKRGTEAFF
TRBV14,TRBJ2-7,few,NA,CASSRARGSYEQYF
TRBV15,TRBJ2-5,NA,NA,CATSRSPEYQETQYF
TRBV29-1,TRBJ2-7,few,NA,CSVGGNAYEQYF
TRBV5-5,TRBJ2-5,NA,NA,CASSFYDGNQETQYF
TRBV5-1,TRBJ2-2,NA,TRBD2,CASSPLAGVNTGELFF
TRBV5-6,TRBJ2-7,NA,NA,CASSLIGEQYF
TRBV29-1,TRBJ2-3,NA,NA,CSVEQGSDTQYF
TRBV12-3/TRBV12-4,TRBJ2-1,NA,NA,CDNRSTSYNEQFF
TRBV7-9,TRBJ2-2,NA,TRBD1,CASSRERTGLRTGELFF
TRBV7-8,TRBJ2-1,few,TRBD2,CASSLLRVLAGATKNNEQFF
TRBV6-5,TRBJ1-4,few,TRBD1,CASRGQGLNEKLFF
TRBV7-9,TRBJ2-7,NA,NA,CASSLDRAGDYEQYF
TRBV7-2,TRBJ2-5,NA,NA,CASSEGGAQYF
TRBV4-1,TRBJ1-2,NA,NA,CASSQDGRAQGYTF
TRBV5-5,TRBJ1-3,NA,NA,CASSSGGSGNTIYF
TRBV29-1,TRBJ1-1,NA,NA,CSVGVGGTEAFF
TRBV29-1,TRBJ2-7,NA,NA,CSVGRGSYEQYF
TRBV7-2,TRBJ2-3,NA,NA,CASSSLRTDTQYF
TRBV15,TRBJ1-1,once,NA,CATSRDLSTEAFF
TRBV5-1,TRBJ2-1,NA,TRBD2,CASSLEASSGRSPAYNEQFF
TRBV7-9,TRBJ2-7,once,NA,CASSLEGQIAEQYF
TRBV6-5,TRBJ1-5,NA,NA,CASSSGVEEPQHF
TRBV6-6,TRBJ1-1,NA,NA,CASSKKGVGGTEAFF
TRBV6-4,TRBJ2-3,NA,NA,CASSGGGGTDTQYF
TRBV18,TRBJ1-2,few,NA,CASFTLQANYGYTF
TRBV19,TRBJ1-4,NA,NA,CATRSSGVGKLFF
TRBV19,TRBJ2-1,NA,NA,CASKGGGRFDNEQFF
TRBV6-5,TRBJ1-2,NA,TRBD1,CASRTVQGARYGYTF
TRBV3-1/TRBV3-2,TRBJ1-2,NA,NA,CASSQVSAINYGYTF
TRBV30,TRBJ2-3,NA,NA,CAGRFSAGTSRVADTQYF
TRBV7-2,TRBJ2-7,NA,NA,CASSAEAVGYEQYF